This T cell receptor (beta chain) was observed in a study of CD8+ T cells in alopecia areata. Notes on the study in general: Although TCR sharing was seen in mice, sharing across patients was less clear, possibly for HLA-related reasons. Researchers report lesional scalp, most notably alopecia totalis/universalis, outstripped normal scalp in clonality. Scalp repertoires also include resident alphabeta T cells from normal skin.

Separation by sorting yielded CD4+ and CD8+ T cells from PBMCs. The germline V and J ends were trimmed by 5 bases and 2 bases, with 13 bases remaining between them. This CDR3 spans 14 amino acids. Per germline, CDR1 MNHEY and CDR2 SMNVEV (reference sequence). Following RNA extraction, reverse transcription yielded cDNA that acted as the sequencing template. TCRdb's copy holds only in-frame clones and misses some; the assay was immunoSEQ multiplex PCR. The data contain about 110,000 clones, 45% to 60% of them singletons. Remarks on this clone: Its target is unknown.

V gene TRBV27 combines with J gene TRBJ2-7; D is possibly TRBD2 (5 bases). Sequencing was carried out using NKG2D-low CD8+ T cells sorted from blood. The sequence was collected from a human donor with alopecia areata. The DNA of the CDR3 is TGTGCCAGCAGTCCAAAACGGGGAACCTACGAGCAGTACTTC. Translation: CASSPKRGTYEQYF.